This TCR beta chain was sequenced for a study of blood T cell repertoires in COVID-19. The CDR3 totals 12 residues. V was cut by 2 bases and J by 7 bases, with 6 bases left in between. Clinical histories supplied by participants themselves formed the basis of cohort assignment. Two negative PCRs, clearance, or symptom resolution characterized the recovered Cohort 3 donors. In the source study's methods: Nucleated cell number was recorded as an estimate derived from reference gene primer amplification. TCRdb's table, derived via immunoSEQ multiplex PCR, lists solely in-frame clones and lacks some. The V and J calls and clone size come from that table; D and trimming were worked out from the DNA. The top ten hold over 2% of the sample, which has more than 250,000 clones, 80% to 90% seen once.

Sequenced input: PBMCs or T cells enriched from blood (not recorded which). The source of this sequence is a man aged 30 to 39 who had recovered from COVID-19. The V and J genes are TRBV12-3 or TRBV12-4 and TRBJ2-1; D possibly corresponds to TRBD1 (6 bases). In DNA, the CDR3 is TGTGCCAGCAGTTTAAGGGGGAATGAGCAGTTCTTC. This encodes CASSLRGNEQFF.